Sequencing of this T cell receptor beta chain was carried out in a study of T cells expressing NK-cell markers. On the study more broadly: Underlying the TCR beta repertoires were sorted CD3+CD56+NKG2C+, CD3+CD56+NKG2C- and CD3+CD56-NKG2C+ T cells.

TCRdb reworked the 5' RACE reads into one entry per CDR3 protein, no DNA. The sample table includes about 400,000 distinct CDR3 sequences. General study results and limits: Several of the donors also had these clonotypes leading their CD3+CD56-NKG2C+ fraction.

Remarks on this clonotype: Its antigen remains unidentified.

Germline V lookup: CDR1 SEHNR, CDR2 FQNEAQ (reference sequence). The CDR3 spans 15 residues. Sequenced sample: blood T cells: a sorted CD56 or NKG2C T cell subset, CD4+ or CD8+ T cells, or bulk PBMC T cells (not recorded which). The chain recombines TRBV7-9 with TRBJ2-2; checking the TCRdb D call of TRBD2 is not possible without DNA. This sequence originates from a woman aged 45 to 65 in good health. The CDR3 loop reads CASREPGGRDGELFF.